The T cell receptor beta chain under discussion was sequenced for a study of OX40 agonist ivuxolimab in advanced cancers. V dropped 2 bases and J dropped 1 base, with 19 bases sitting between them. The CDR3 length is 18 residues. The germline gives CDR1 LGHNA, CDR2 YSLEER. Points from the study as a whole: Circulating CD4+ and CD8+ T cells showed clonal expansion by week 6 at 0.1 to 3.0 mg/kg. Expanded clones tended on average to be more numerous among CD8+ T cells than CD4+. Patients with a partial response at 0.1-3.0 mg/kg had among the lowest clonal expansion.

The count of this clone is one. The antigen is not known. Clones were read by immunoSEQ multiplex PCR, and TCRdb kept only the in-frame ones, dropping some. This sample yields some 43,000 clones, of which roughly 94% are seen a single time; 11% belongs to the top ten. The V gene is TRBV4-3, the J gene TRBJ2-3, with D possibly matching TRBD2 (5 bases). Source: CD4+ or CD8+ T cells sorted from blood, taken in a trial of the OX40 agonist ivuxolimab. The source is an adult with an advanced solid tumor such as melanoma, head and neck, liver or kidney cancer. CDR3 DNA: TGCGCCAGCAGCCAATTCCTCGAGGCGGGCGTACGCACAGATACGCAGTATTTT. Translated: CASSQFLEAGVRTDTQYF.